This T cell receptor beta chain is drawn from a study of human T cells and chemical hapten exposure. Findings of the study overall: DPC sensitization produced no change in TCRs with frequency above 1 in 1000.

There are many counts of this clonotype. Its specificity is unknown. Specified time point: healthy volunteer bleed at 6 weeks. Extraction of total RNA was performed on unfractionated whole blood. This CDR3 is built from 14 residues. Germline V gene data show CDR1 as MDHEN and CDR2 as SYDVKM. V was clipped by 4 bases and J by 4 bases, with 13 bases between them. TCRdb reprocessed the RACE reads with MiXCR, giving one entry per CDR3 protein. The profile shows about 37,000 distinct CDR3 sequences, roughly 5% of them singletons. Sequenced: whole blood. V and J are TRBV28 and TRBJ1-1; possibly TRBD1 for D (5 bases). The receptor comes from a human donor in good health. Some clones in this sample may be carry-over from other donors' samples. The CDR3 region has the DNA TGTGCCAGCAGTTGGGTTGGGGCGACCACTGAAGCTTTCTTT. This sequence encodes CASSWVGATTEAFF.